This T cell receptor beta chain was recovered during a study of cytomegalovirus exposure and HLA in healthy donors. Unmatched junction bases numbered 14, after V lost 5 bases and J lost 7 bases. From germline, CDR1 is SEHNR and CDR2 FQNEAQ (reference sequence). There are 16 residues in the CDR3. PCR primers comprised 60 Vbeta and 13 Jbeta primers. Measured with immunoSEQ multiplex PCR; TCRdb has only the in-frame clones, and not every one. The sample holds hundreds of thousands of clones, around 88% seen once. The source of this sequence is a woman younger than 35 in good health and CMV-seronegative. The gene calls are TRBV7-9 and TRBJ1-2; 9 positions match TRBD1. The specimen sequenced was PBMCs. As DNA, the CDR3 is TGTGCCAGCAGCCCGAGGGGACAGGGAAGGGGACTTGGCTACACCTTC. Translation: CASSPRGQGRGLGYTF.